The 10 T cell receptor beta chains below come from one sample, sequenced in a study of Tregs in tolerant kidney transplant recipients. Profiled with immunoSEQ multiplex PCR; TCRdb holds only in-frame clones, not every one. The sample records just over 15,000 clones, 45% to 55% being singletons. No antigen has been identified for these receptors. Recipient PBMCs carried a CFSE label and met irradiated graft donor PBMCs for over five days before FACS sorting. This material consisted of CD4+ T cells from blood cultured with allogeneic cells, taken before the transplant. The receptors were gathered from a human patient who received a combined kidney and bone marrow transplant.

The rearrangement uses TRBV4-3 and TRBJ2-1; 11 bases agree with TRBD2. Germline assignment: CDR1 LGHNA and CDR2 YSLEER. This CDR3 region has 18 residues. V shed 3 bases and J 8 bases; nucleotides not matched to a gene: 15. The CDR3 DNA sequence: TGCGCCAGCAGCCAGTTACTACTAGCGGGAGAAATTGGCGATGAGCAGTTCTTC. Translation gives CASSQLLLAGEIGDEQFF.

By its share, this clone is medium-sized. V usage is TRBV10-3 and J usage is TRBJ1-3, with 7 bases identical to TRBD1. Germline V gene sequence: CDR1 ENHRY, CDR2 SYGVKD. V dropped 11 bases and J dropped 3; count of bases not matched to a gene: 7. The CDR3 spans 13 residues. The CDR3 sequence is CAGGGVGGNTIYF. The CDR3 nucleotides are TGTGCCGGAGGGGGCGTAGGTGGAAACACCATATATTTT.

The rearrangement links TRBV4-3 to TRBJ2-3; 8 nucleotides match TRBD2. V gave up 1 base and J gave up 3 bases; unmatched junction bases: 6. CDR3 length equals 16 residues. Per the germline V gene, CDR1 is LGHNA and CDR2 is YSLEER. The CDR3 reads CASSQGNGGATDTQYF. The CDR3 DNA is TGCGCCAGCAGCCAAGGAAACGGGGGGGCTACAGATACGCAGTATTTT.

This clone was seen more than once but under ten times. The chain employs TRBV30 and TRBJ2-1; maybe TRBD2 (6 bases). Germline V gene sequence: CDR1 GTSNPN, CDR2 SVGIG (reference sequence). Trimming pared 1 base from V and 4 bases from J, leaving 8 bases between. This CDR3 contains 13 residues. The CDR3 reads CAWSASAYNEQFF. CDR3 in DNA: TGTGCCTGGAGTGCTAGCGCTTACAATGAGCAGTTCTTC.

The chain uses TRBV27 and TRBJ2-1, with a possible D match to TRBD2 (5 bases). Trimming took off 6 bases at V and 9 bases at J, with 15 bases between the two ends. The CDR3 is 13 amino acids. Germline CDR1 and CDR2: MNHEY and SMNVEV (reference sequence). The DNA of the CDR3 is TGTGCCAGCAGGGATACTAGGGTCGGTGAGCAGTTCTTC. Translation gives CASRDTRVGEQFF.

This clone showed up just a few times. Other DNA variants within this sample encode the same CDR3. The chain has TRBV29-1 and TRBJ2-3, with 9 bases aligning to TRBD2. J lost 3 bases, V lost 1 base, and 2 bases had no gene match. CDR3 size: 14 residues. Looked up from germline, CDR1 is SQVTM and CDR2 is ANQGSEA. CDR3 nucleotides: TGCAGCGTTGAAGGCGGGAGGGGTACAGATACGCAGTATTTT. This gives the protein CSVEGGRGTDTQYF.

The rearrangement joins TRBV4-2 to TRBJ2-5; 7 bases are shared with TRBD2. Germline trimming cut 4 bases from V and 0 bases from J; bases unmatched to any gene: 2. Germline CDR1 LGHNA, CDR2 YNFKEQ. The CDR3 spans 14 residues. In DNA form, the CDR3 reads TGTGCCAGCAGCCCCGGGGGGTACCAAGAGACCCAGTACTTC. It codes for CASSPGGYQETQYF.

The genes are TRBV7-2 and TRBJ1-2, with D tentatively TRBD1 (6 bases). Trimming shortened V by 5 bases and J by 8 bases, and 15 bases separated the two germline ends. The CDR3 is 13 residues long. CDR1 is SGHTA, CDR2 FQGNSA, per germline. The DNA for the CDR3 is TGTGCCAGCAGCCCTCGGACAGTGTGGGGCTACACCTTC. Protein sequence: CASSPRTVWGYTF.

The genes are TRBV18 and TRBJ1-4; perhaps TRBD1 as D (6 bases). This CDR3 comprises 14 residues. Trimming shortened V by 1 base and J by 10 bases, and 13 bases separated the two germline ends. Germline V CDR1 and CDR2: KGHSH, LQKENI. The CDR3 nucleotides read TGTGCCAGCTCACCACGTCGGGACAAAGGAAAACTGTTTTTT. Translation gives CASSPRRDKGKLFF.

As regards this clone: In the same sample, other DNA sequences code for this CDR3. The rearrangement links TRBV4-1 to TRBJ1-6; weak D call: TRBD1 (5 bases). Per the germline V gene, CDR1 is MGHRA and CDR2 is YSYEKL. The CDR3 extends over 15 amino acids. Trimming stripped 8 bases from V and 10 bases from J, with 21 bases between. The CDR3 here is CASGQTPNLYSPLHF. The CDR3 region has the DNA TGCGCCAGCGGACAAACTCCGAATCTTTACTCACCCCTCCACTTT.